This T cell receptor (beta chain) came from a study of blood T cell repertoires in COVID-19. Study background: Researchers got acute and convalescent COVID-19 samples from the United States, Italy and Spain. In each case, the material was cDNA or gDNA derived from T cells, B-cell-depleted T cells, or PBMCs.

Under the authors' procedure: Scientists estimated how many nucleated cells there were by amplifying reference gene primers. Only in-frame clones appear in the TCRdb table, and some are missing; sequencing was by immunoSEQ multiplex PCR. From that table come the V and J calls and clone size; the DNA was used to work out D and trimming. Of approximately 33,000 clones in the sample, roughly 88% were seen once. Patients of the Seattle cohort, enrolled during active infection, were followed longitudinally. CDR1 and CDR2 from the germline V gene are SGHDN and FVKESK. V lost 3 bases and J 4 bases, leaving 7 bases between the germline ends. This CDR3 is built from 13 residues.

The sequenced material came from peripheral blood. This TCR was recovered from a man aged 55-75 years with COVID-19, enrolled during active disease. This chain connects TRBV14 to TRBJ1-3; a possible D gene is TRBD1 (6 bases). CDR3 amino acids: CASSHTGGNTIYF. As DNA, the CDR3 is TGTGCCAGCAGCCACACAGGGGGAAACACCATATATTTT.